This T cell receptor beta chain was observed in a study of blood T cell repertoires in COVID-19. The protocol was immunoSEQ multiplex PCR, while the TCRdb copy is restricted to in-frame clones and leaves out a portion. Of some 340,000 clones listed, around 87% are singletons. Recovered participants had two consecutive negative NP/OP PCR tests, healthcare professional clearance, or symptom resolution. Per germline, CDR1 SGHAT and CDR2 FQNNGV. V lost 1 base to trimming and J lost 4 bases, with 11 bases between them. The CDR3 consists of 15 residues. The V gene is TRBV11-2, the J gene TRBJ1-3, with a possible D match to TRBD1 (6 bases). Sequencing input: PBMCs or T cells enriched from blood (not recorded which). This receptor was taken from a woman in her 30s who had recovered from COVID-19. As DNA, the CDR3 is TGTGCCAGCAGCTTAGGGCCAGGGGCCGGAAACACCATATATTTT. This encodes CASSLGPGAGNTIYF.